Below, 25 T cell receptor beta chains from the same sample are listed, as sequenced in a study of identical twins. TCRdb re-called the 5' RACE reads through MiXCR, storing one row per CDR3 protein. The sample includes 500,000 or so distinct CDR3 sequences, 22% seen only once; the top ten take 0.75% to 0.95%. The same sample was also studied in work on T cells expressing NK-cell markers.

Specimen: CD4+ T cells sorted from blood. These TCRs come from a woman aged 18-30 years in good health.

The rearrangement joins TRBV20-1 to TRBJ1-6; D not resolved. This CDR3 is 12 amino acids long. V was shortened by 2 bases and J by 6 bases, with 5 bases between the two germline ends. Germline V gene lookup returns CDR1 DFQATT and CDR2 SNEGSKA (reference sequence). The CDR3 DNA reads TGCAGTGCTAGACCTGTTAATTCACCCCTCCACTTT. Its translation is CSARPVNSPLHF.

The gene calls are TRBV6-1 and TRBJ2-5; D not resolved. Germline CDR1 MNHNS, CDR2 SASEGT. Between the trimmed V and J ends, which lost 7 bases and 6 bases, there was a span of 15 bases. The CDR3 has 13 residues. As DNA, the CDR3 is TGTGCCAGCACCAAGGGCAGGAGCCAGACCCAGTACTTC. This codes for CASTKGRSQTQYF.

The chain is built from TRBV2 and TRBJ2-3, with TRBD2 matching 12 bases. Germline lookup yields CDR1 SNHLY and CDR2 FYNNEI. V was pared by 8 bases and J by 2 bases, with 5 bases of the junction left unmatched. This CDR3 spans 15 amino acids. CDR3 sequence (DNA): TGTGCCAGCTCCTCTAGCGGGGGGGCCACAGATACGCAGTATTTT. Its translation is CASSSSGGATDTQYF.

The V and J genes are TRBV9 and TRBJ2-7; 8 nucleotides align to TRBD1. The germline V gene encodes CDR1 SGDLS and CDR2 YYNGEE. The CDR3 totals 15 residues. V trimming: 4 bases; J trimming: 3 bases; junction bases outside the gene matches: 9. CDR3 in amino acids: CASSPRGQGVYEQYF. The CDR3 nucleotides read TGTGCCAGCAGCCCACGCGGACAGGGAGTCTACGAGCAGTACTTC.

This clonotype was recorded a few times. The CDR3 bases are TGTGCCAGCAGGCGACAGGGGCATCAGCCCCAGCATTTT. Protein product: CASRRQGHQPQHF. This chain links TRBV6-2 or TRBV6-3 with TRBJ1-5, with 8 bases lining up with TRBD1. V shed 6 bases and J 5 bases; nucleotides not matched to a gene: 3. Germline assignment: CDR1 MNHEY and CDR2 SVGEGT. The CDR3 is 13 residues long.

This chain connects TRBV2 to TRBJ2-5; tentative D call: TRBD1 (6 bases). V shed 6 bases and J shed 9 bases, with 20 bases lying between them. The CDR3 loop spans 14 amino acids. CDR1 is SNHLY and CDR2 is FYNNEI in the germline V gene. CDR3 sequence reads: CASSERHRDLPQYF. CDR3 nucleotide sequence: TGTGCCAGCAGCGAGCGCCACAGGGATCTCCCCCAGTACTTC.

In this sample, this clonotype turned up a few times. J is TRBJ1-1 and V is TRBV9, with D perhaps matching TRBD1 (6 bases). V was clipped by 3 bases and J by 3 bases, with 15 bases between them. This CDR3 has 15 amino acids. The germline CDR1 and CDR2 sequences are SGDLS and YYNGEE. The CDR3 sequence is CASSGGQLTDTEAFF. For the CDR3, the DNA is TGTGCCAGCAGCGGTGGACAGCTAACGGACACTGAAGCTTTCTTT. Filled out from reference TRBV9 and TRBJ1-1, the complete variable domain reads DSGVTQTPKHLITATGQRVTLRCSPRSGDLSVYWYQQSLDQGLQFLIQYYNGEERAKGNILERFSAQQFPDLHSELNLSSLELGDSALYFCASSGGQLTDTEAFFGQGTRLTVV.

The chain joins TRBV6-1 to TRBJ2-1, with TRBD1 as a possible D gene (5 bases). V lost 6 bases and J lost 4, with 10 bases in between. Germline CDR1 is MNHNS and CDR2 is SASEGT. The CDR3 runs to 13 residues. CDR3 bases: TGTGCCAGCAGACTTCAGGGTTACAATGAGCAGTTCTTC. Its protein product is CASRLQGYNEQFF.

This clonotype has more than one count but fewer than ten. The chain couples TRBV5-1 to TRBJ2-5; 9 bases are shared with TRBD1. Germline trimming cut 0 bases from V and 4 bases from J; bases unmatched to any gene: 4. Germline-derived CDR1 and CDR2 are SGHRS and YFSETQ. This CDR3 comprises 15 residues. The CDR3 sequence: CASSLGTGESETQYF. The DNA of the CDR3 is TGCGCCAGCAGCTTGGGGACAGGGGAATCAGAGACCCAGTACTTC.

The V call is TRBV20-1, the J call TRBJ1-3; no firm D call. Trimming left V 6 bases short and J 4 bases short, with 13 bases between. Germline V lookup: CDR1 DFQATT, CDR2 SNEGSKA (reference sequence). CDR3 size: 13 residues. This CDR3 reads CSASRGGGNTIYF. In DNA, the CDR3 is TGCAGTGCATCTCGGGGAGGAGGAAACACCATATATTTT.

V and J are TRBV20-1 and TRBJ2-3; 10 nucleotides agree with TRBD2. The CDR3 sequence is 15 residues long. Looked up from germline, CDR1 is DFQATT and CDR2 is SNEGSKA (reference sequence). Trimming at V came to 0 bases and at J to 7 bases, leaving 7 bases not matched to a gene. The CDR3 DNA sequence: TGCAGTGCTAGAGATCCAGCGGGAGGGATAAATACGCAGTATTTT. Amino acids: CSARDPAGGINTQYF.

This clonotype has only a few counts. The chain is built from TRBV6-6 and TRBJ2-5; either TRBD1 or TRBD2 may supply D (5 bases each). Trimming removed 2 bases from V and 5 bases from J, with 9 bases in between. The CDR3 loop spans 13 amino acids. Germline CDR1 MNHNY, CDR2 SVGAGI (reference sequence). In DNA form, the CDR3 reads TGTGCCAGCAGTTACGAGGGGCACGAGACCCAGTACTTC. This codes for CASSYEGHETQYF.

The chain is built from TRBV11-2 and TRBJ2-7; D possibly corresponds to TRBD2 (6 bases). The germline V gene has CDR1 SGHAT and CDR2 FQNNGV. This CDR3 spans 17 amino acids. Trimming cost V 0 bases and J 3 bases, with 18 bases left between them. CDR3: CASSLEVPGVKGYEQYF. The CDR3 coding sequence is TGTGCCAGCAGCTTAGAGGTGCCGGGAGTTAAAGGCTACGAGCAGTACTTC.

This chain links TRBV7-9 with TRBJ2-3; D is ambiguous. Per the germline V gene, CDR1 is SEHNR and CDR2 is FQNEAQ (reference sequence). V lost 3 bases, J lost 6 bases, and 10 bases lay in between. The CDR3 has 13 residues. The CDR3 here is CASSFESPDTQYF. The CDR3 nucleotides are TGTGCCAGCAGCTTCGAGTCCCCGGATACGCAGTATTTT.

This clonotype was observed a handful of times. The rearrangement uses TRBV20-1 and TRBJ2-3, with TRBD2 matching 8 bases. J gave up 4 bases and V 0 bases, and 3 bases lay outside the gene matches. The CDR3 totals 14 residues. The germline CDR1 and CDR2 sequences are DFQATT and SNEGSKA (reference sequence). The CDR3 DNA is TGCAGTGCTAGAGACCCTAGCGGGTCAGATACGCAGTATTTT. Amino acid sequence: CSARDPSGSDTQYF.

A few counts support this clonotype. The gene calls are TRBV30 and TRBJ2-5; perhaps TRBD2 as D (5 bases). The CDR3 consists of 14 residues. Germline assignment: CDR1 GTSNPN and CDR2 SVGIG (reference sequence). The germline V and J ends were trimmed by 0 bases and 2 bases, with 10 bases remaining between them. This CDR3 reads CAWSVGGLQETQYF. The CDR3 DNA reads TGTGCCTGGAGTGTAGGAGGATTACAAGAGACCCAGTACTTC.

V and J are TRBV7-2 and TRBJ1-5, with 7 positions matching TRBD1. This CDR3 is 15 amino acids long. Germline V gene sequence: CDR1 SGHTA, CDR2 FQGNSA. V gave up 1 base and J gave up 10 bases; unmatched junction bases: 10. This CDR3 is CASSLGGGAGEPQHF. DNA of the CDR3: TGTGCCAGCAGCTTAGGAGGGGGCGCGGGGGAACCCCAGCATTTT.

This clonotype has just a few counts. The chain couples TRBV9 to TRBJ1-6; D gene uncertain. The length of the CDR3 is 14 residues. Germline CDR1 reads SGDLS; CDR2 reads YYNGEE. V was clipped by 0 bases and J by 7 bases, with 8 bases between them. Here the CDR3 DNA reads TGTGCCAGCAGCGTAGCGCAGGAGAATTCACCCCTCCACTTT. Protein product: CASSVAQENSPLHF. Combining the CDR3 with reference TRBV9 and TRBJ1-6 gives the whole variable domain DSGVTQTPKHLITATGQRVTLRCSPRSGDLSVYWYQQSLDQGLQFLIQYYNGEERAKGNILERFSAQQFPDLHSELNLSSLELGDSALYFCASSVAQENSPLHFGNGTRLTVT.

The rearrangement uses TRBV5-1 and TRBJ2-1; D is perhaps TRBD2 (8 bases). The CDR3 covers 17 residues. Trimming took off 0 bases at V and 5 bases at J, with 18 bases between the two ends. Germline CDR1 reads SGHRS; CDR2 reads YFSETQ. The CDR3 spells CASSLERGREDHNEQFF. CDR3 coding DNA: TGCGCCAGCAGCTTGGAGAGGGGGCGGGAGGACCACAATGAGCAGTTCTTC.

This clonotype was found a few times. The chain links TRBV28 to TRBJ2-5, with D possibly being TRBD1 (5 bases). Germline V gene lookup returns CDR1 MDHEN and CDR2 SYDVKM. The CDR3 length is 13 residues. V dropped 6 bases and J dropped 4 bases, with 12 bases sitting between them. CDR3 nucleotides: TGTGCCAGCAGACGCCAGGGTCGAGAGACCCAGTACTTC. Protein product: CASRRQGRETQYF.

V gene TRBV4-1 combines with J gene TRBJ1-5, with 8 bases fitting TRBD1. J lost 7 bases, V lost 1 base, and 6 bases had no gene match. Germline values: CDR1 MGHRA, CDR2 YSYEKL. The CDR3 totals 15 residues. Here the CDR3 DNA reads TGCGCCAGCAGCCAAGGGGGACAGGACCGGCAGCCCCAGCATTTT. It codes for CASSQGGQDRQPQHF.

The CDR3 protein is CSARDRGSFEQYF. The CDR3 bases are TGCAGTGCCAGGGACAGGGGATCGTTCGAGCAGTACTTC. The chain links TRBV20-1 to TRBJ2-7, with 10 bases matching TRBD1. The CDR3 spans 13 residues. Per germline, CDR1 DFQATT and CDR2 SNEGSKA (reference sequence). V was clipped by 6 bases and J by 6 bases; unmatched bases: 8.

The chain has TRBV29-1 and TRBJ2-3; 7 positions match TRBD1. This CDR3 spans 12 amino acids. With V trimmed by 7 bases and J by 8 bases, 9 bases remained unmatched. Germline CDR1 SQVTM, CDR2 ANQGSEA. CDR3 region: CSGGTVGGTQYF. In DNA, the CDR3 is TGCAGCGGGGGGACAGTAGGGGGTACGCAGTATTTT.

The rearrangement links TRBV6-5 to TRBJ2-7; 10 bases fit TRBD2. This CDR3 spans 15 amino acids. Trimming cost V 2 bases and J 2 bases; bases outside gene matches: 3. Germline V gene lookup returns CDR1 MNHEY and CDR2 SVGAGI. CDR3 nucleotides: TGTGCCAGCAGTTACGGACTAGCGGTTACCTACGAGCAGTACTTC. It translates to CASSYGLAVTYEQYF.

In this sample, this clonotype turned up many times. The chain carries TRBV12-3 or TRBV12-4 and TRBJ1-1, with 8 bases that match TRBD1. Trimming at V came to 6 bases and at J to 6 bases, leaving 6 bases not matched to a gene. The CDR3 extends over 13 amino acids. This chain's CDR3 is CASSRTGTAEAFF. The CDR3 region has the DNA TGTGCCAGCAGCCGGACAGGGACGGCTGAAGCTTTCTTT.